The 23 T cell receptor beta chains below were found in one sample sequenced in a study of read filtering for tumor transcriptome and immune sequencing (dated by TCRdb to 2018 to 2021). Sequencing was carried out with an Illumina HiSeq 4000. The Immunoverse kit was used to build TCR libraries from around 400 ng RNA, with molecular barcoded adaptors covering alpha/delta and beta/gamma chains. The public reads were reanalyzed by TCRdb: fastp trimming at Q25, MiXCR alignment, in-frame beta chains only. Each record represents a unique CDR3 protein, reported with the most common genes and DNA among its rows. Present in this sample are about 57,000 distinct CDR3 sequences, about 14% of which were seen just once. Of the sample, about 44% falls within the top ten clones. Sequenced sample: a population of CD138-negative cells sorted from bone marrow. What the cell subset or site label conveys for this sample: bone marrow mononuclear cells depleted of CD138+ plasma/myeloma cells by negative magnetic selection. These receptors all stem from a donor over 35 with multiple myeloma.

This clonotype was seen many times. V gene TRBV12-3 or TRBV12-4 combines with J gene TRBJ2-3; unclear D gene. There are 12 residues in the CDR3. The V end lost 6 bases, the J end lost 6 bases, and 10 bases lay between the germline ends. The CDR3 region has the DNA TGTGCCAGCAGCCCAGTTCGGGATACGCAGTATTTT. Protein: CASSPVRDTQYF.

This clonotype was detected ten times or more. This may come from a read error, since a much larger clone is one base off. The chain is built from TRBV14 and TRBJ2-1; 10 nucleotides agree with TRBD2. The V gene's germline CDR1 is SGHDN and CDR2 FVKESK. This CDR3 has 15 residues. CDR3: CVSSLRRTSGIEQFF. CDR3 coding DNA: TGTGTCAGCAGCCTTCGGCGGACTAGCGGAATTGAGCAGTTCTTC.

This clonotype was observed at least ten times. This chain uses TRBV10-2 with TRBJ2-4, with 8 bases lining up with TRBD1. Per the germline V gene, CDR1 is WSHSY and CDR2 is SAAADI. The CDR3 is 14 residues long. V gave up 6 bases and J gave up 5 bases; unmatched junction bases: 6. CDR3 region: CASRKQGEENIQYF. As DNA, the CDR3 is TGCGCCAGCAGGAAACAGGGGGAAGAAAACATTCAGTACTTC.

This clonotype showed up many times. The CDR3 reads CASSRSGNTEAFF. The CDR3 DNA reads as TGTGCCAGCAGTCGGAGTGGGAACACTGAAGCTTTCTTT. The chain employs TRBV6-2 or TRBV6-3 and TRBJ1-1; D gene uncertain. Germline CDR1 and CDR2: MNHEY and SVGEGT. Trimming shortened V by 5 bases and J by 1 base, and 8 bases separated the two germline ends. This CDR3 is 13 amino acids long.

This clonotype was recorded at least ten times. V gene TRBV7-9 combines with J gene TRBJ1-1; 9 bases match TRBD1. There are 15 residues in the CDR3. Germline-derived CDR1 and CDR2 are SEHNR and FQNEAQ (reference sequence). V was clipped by 7 bases and J by 3 bases; unmatched bases: 9. The CDR3 loop is CASKGRQGGDTEAFF. The CDR3 DNA follows: TGTGCCAGCAAAGGAAGACAGGGGGGGGACACTGAAGCTTTCTTT.

The genes are TRBV19 and TRBJ2-5; a possible D gene is TRBD2 (5 bases). V lost 2 bases and J 1 base, leaving 11 bases between the germline ends. This CDR3 is 15 amino acids long. Germline values: CDR1 LNHDA, CDR2 SQIVND (reference sequence). This CDR3 is CASSIIPSGQETQYF. In DNA form, the CDR3 reads TGTGCCAGTAGTATAATTCCCAGCGGCCAAGAGACCCAGTACTTC. The full variable domain, completed using reference TRBV19 and TRBJ2-5, is DGGITQSPKYLFRKEGQNVTLSCEQNLNHDAMYWYRQDPGQGLRLIYYSQIVNDFQKGDIAEGYSVSREKKESFPLTVTSAQKNPTAFYLCASSIIPSGQETQYFGPGTRLLVL.

This clonotype was counted a single time. The conserved phenylalanine or tryptophan is not found at the CDR3 terminus, so this likely reflects a read error. This chain links TRBV3-1 with TRBJ2-5, with TRBD2 identical over 11 bases. Germline CDR1 and CDR2: LGHDT and YNNKEL (reference sequence). The CDR3 extends over 14 amino acids. The CDR3: CASSQLAGVETQYS. CDR3 sequence (DNA): TGCGCCAGCAGCCAACTAGCGGGAGTTGAGACCCAGTACTCC.

This clonotype was seen a few times. This may be a read error: a much more frequent sequence differs by one nucleotide. V is TRBV29-1 and J is TRBJ2-1, with D maybe TRBD2 (5 bases). This CDR3 region has 14 residues. CDR1 is SQVTM and CDR2 is ANQGSEA in the germline V gene. The CDR3 protein is CSVQAVEPYNGQFF. The DNA for the CDR3 is TGCAGCGTCCAAGCGGTAGAGCCCTACAATGGGCAGTTCTTC.

The sample holds a few counts of this clonotype. A much larger clone lies one base from this, so it may be a read error. The chain joins TRBV5-6 to TRBJ2-4, with 10 positions matching TRBD2. Germline V CDR1 and CDR2: SGHDT, YYEEEE. V lost 0 bases, J lost 3 bases, and 6 bases stayed unmatched. The CDR3 covers 17 residues. CDR3 sequence (DNA): TGTGCCAGCAGCTTGGAACTAGCGGGATTGGGCAAAAACATTCAGTACTTC. Translating gives CASSLELAGLGKNIQYF.

The J gene is TRBJ2-3, the V gene TRBV20-1; 9 bases are shared with TRBD1. Looked up from germline, CDR1 is DFQATT and CDR2 is SNEGSKA (reference sequence). Trimming at V came to 5 bases and at J to 4 bases, leaving 10 bases not matched to a gene. There are 15 residues in the CDR3. The CDR3 DNA is TGCAGTGCTCCGCCCCGGGACAGGGCGTCAGATACGCAGTATTTT. This encodes CSAPPRDRASDTQYF.

This clonotype was recorded at least ten times. This rearrangement joins TRBV28 to TRBJ2-1; D is perhaps TRBD2 (5 bases). The V gene's germline CDR1 is MDHEN and CDR2 SYDVKM. The CDR3 is made up of 15 amino acids. Trimming removed 3 bases from V and 4 bases from J, with 13 bases in between. Written as DNA, the CDR3 is TGTGCCAGCAGTTTTTCACTGAGAGGGTACAATGAGCAGTTCTTC. Its protein is CASSFSLRGYNEQFF.

There are many counts of this clonotype. The chain uses TRBV28 and TRBJ2-7, with D maybe TRBD2 (5 bases). CDR3 length: 14 amino acids. The germline V gene encodes CDR1 MDHEN and CDR2 SYDVKM. The ends were cut back, 5 bases at V and 4 bases at J, with 15 bases in the middle. CDR3 sequence (DNA): TGTGCCAGCAGTCCAATGCCCGGGGTATACGAGCAGTACTTC. Translating it yields CASSPMPGVYEQYF.

The rearrangement uses TRBV7-3 and TRBJ2-5; 11 nucleotides agree with TRBD1. The V segment lost 5 bases and the J segment 1 base; nucleotides outside the gene matches: 9. From germline, CDR1 is SGHTA and CDR2 FQGTGA. This CDR3 has 17 residues. CDR3 loop: CASSPRGGQGAQETQYF. The CDR3 coding sequence is TGTGCCAGCAGCCCAAGGGGCGGACAGGGGGCCCAAGAGACCCAGTACTTC.

This clonotype occurred many times. The chain has TRBV29-1 and TRBJ2-5; D is perhaps TRBD1 (6 bases). CDR1 and CDR2 (germline): SQVTM, ANQGSEA. V lost 6 bases and J 0 bases, leaving 14 bases between the germline ends. This CDR3 has 14 residues. The CDR3 region is CSVDAGTNQETQYF. For the CDR3, the DNA is TGCAGCGTGGATGCCGGGACAAACCAAGAGACCCAGTACTTC.

Note on this clonotype: A much larger clone is a single base away; this may be a read error. This sequence joins TRBV7-9 and TRBJ1-2; D is uncertain. The CDR3 loop spans 14 amino acids. Germline V CDR1 and CDR2: SEHNR, FQNEAQ (reference sequence). V was shortened by 1 base and J by 3 bases, with 9 bases between the two germline ends. CDR3 region: CASSLVVVYYGYTF. The CDR3 DNA sequence: TGTGCCAGCAGCTTAGTAGTGGTTTACTATGGCTACACCTTC.

The rearrangement uses TRBV11-2 and TRBJ2-1, with D possibly matching TRBD1 (7 bases). The germline gives CDR1 SGHAT, CDR2 FQNNGV. Trimming cost V 10 bases and J 4 bases, with 26 bases left between them. The CDR3 has 17 amino acids. For the CDR3, the DNA is TGTGCCAACAACCCAACCGAGCGGGCAGGGGGGTACAATGAGCAGTTCTTC. This translates into CANNPTERAGGYNEQFF.

The genes are TRBV28 and TRBJ2-5; D possibly corresponds to TRBD2 (6 bases). Germline V gene lookup returns CDR1 MDHEN and CDR2 SYDVKM. The CDR3 totals 13 residues. Trimming cost V 5 bases and J 7 bases, with 14 bases left between them. CDR3 sequence: CASSDPGLMTQYF. The CDR3 bases are TGTGCCAGCAGTGACCCGGGACTCATGACCCAGTACTTC.

As to this clonotype: A much larger clone lies one base from this, so it may be a read error. The chain combines TRBV7-8 with TRBJ2-7, with a possible D match to TRBD1 (6 bases). CDR1 is SGHVS and CDR2 is FQNEAQ in the germline V gene. This CDR3 contains 14 residues. As DNA, the CDR3 is TGTGCCGGCAGCTCGTCAGGGGCGAGCTACGAGCAGTACTTC. This encodes CAGSSSGASYEQYF.

On this clonotype: A much larger clonotype is one base distant, so this may be a read error. CDR3 sequence reads: CASGAPSLSYEQYF. The CDR3 nucleotides read TGTGCCAGCGGCGCCCCGAGCCTTTCCTACGAGCAGTACTTC. This chain links TRBV7-9 with TRBJ2-7; no clear D gene. This CDR3 spans 14 amino acids. The V gene lost 8 bases and the J gene lost 1 base, with 15 bases spanning the gap. Germline loops: CDR1 SEHNR, CDR2 FQNEAQ (reference sequence).

In this sample, this clonotype turned up many times. The chain employs TRBV7-2 and TRBJ2-5; 7 nucleotides match TRBD2. The length of the CDR3 is 14 residues. J was trimmed by 1 base and V by 4 bases; bases with no gene match: 3. In germline, CDR1 is SGHTA, CDR2 FQGNSA. The CDR3 spells CASSSSGTQETQYF. In DNA, the CDR3 is TGTGCCAGCAGCTCGAGCGGGACCCAAGAGACCCAGTACTTC.

This clonotype has more than one count but fewer than ten. One base away lies a much larger clone, so this may be a sequencing read error. V and J are TRBV14 and TRBJ2-1; TRBD1 aligns across 7 bases. Looked up from germline, CDR1 is SGHDN and CDR2 is FVKESK. Germline trimming cut 4 bases from V and 14 bases from J; bases unmatched to any gene: 8. This CDR3 has 12 amino acids. CDR3 region: CASSREGATKFF. The CDR3 DNA reads as TGTGCCAGCAGCCGAGAGGGGGCTACAAAGTTCTTC.

Notes on this clonotype: A much larger clone differs by one base, so this may be a read error. The gene calls are TRBV12-3 or TRBV12-4 and TRBJ1-2; D remains ambiguous. CDR3 length: 15 residues. V lost 1 base and J 4 bases, leaving 13 bases between the germline ends. CDR3 sequence: CASSLDRSRLYGYTF. Here the CDR3 DNA reads TGTGCCAGCAGTTTAGATAGGAGTCGGCTCTATGGCTACACCTTC.

By share, this clonotype counts as medium-sized. Here the CDR3 reads CSAWGSGRALAKNIQYF. Here the CDR3 DNA reads TGCAGTGCCTGGGGTAGCGGGAGGGCCCTAGCCAAAAACATTCAGTACTTC. The chain joins TRBV20-1 to TRBJ2-4; 11 nucleotides match TRBD2. This CDR3 has 17 amino acids. With 6 bases clipped from V and 0 bases from J, the junction kept 10 bases outside the gene matches. Germline lookup yields CDR1 DFQATT and CDR2 SNEGSKA (reference sequence).